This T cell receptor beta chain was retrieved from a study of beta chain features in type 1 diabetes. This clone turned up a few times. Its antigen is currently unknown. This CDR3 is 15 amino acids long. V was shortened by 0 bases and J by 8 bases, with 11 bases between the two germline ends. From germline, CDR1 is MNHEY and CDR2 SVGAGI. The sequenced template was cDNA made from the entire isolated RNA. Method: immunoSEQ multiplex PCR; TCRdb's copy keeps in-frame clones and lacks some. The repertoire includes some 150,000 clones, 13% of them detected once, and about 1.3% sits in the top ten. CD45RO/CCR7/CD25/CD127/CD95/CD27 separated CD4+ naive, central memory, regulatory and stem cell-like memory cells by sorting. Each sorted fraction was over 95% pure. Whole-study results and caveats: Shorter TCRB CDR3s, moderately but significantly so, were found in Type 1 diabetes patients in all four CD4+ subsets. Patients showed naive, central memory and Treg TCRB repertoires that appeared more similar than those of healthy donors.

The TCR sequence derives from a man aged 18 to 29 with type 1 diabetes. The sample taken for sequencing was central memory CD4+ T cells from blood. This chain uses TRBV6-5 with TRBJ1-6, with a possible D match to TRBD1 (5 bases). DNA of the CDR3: TGTGCCAGCAGTTACTCAGTGGGGGACCATTCACCCCTCCACTTT. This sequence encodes CASSYSVGDHSPLHF.